This T cell receptor beta chain was captured by sequencing in a study of Graves' ophthalmopathy and Graves' hyperthyroidism. Certain patients, namely those with other autoimmune diseases, uncontrolled infections, pregnancy or lactation, were excluded. In its sample, this clonotype was seen many times. Germline V gene data show CDR1 as LGHNA and CDR2 as YNFKEQ. This CDR3 is 16 amino acids long. V was cut by 0 bases and J by 3 bases, with 14 bases left in between. Amplification of TCR beta CDR3 regions used RNA transcripts. Second-round multiplex PCR came after first-round RT-PCR with HTBI primers. In TCRdb, the multiplex PCR reads were re-called with MiXCR into one record per CDR3 protein. The table has roughly 700,000 distinct CDR3 sequences, 40% seen once.

The receptor's source is an adult man with Graves' ophthalmopathy. This rearrangement joins TRBV4-2 to TRBJ2-5; TRBD1 might be the D (6 bases). The sequenced material came from peripheral blood. The CDR3 DNA sequence: TGTGCCAGCAGCCAAGACGGGACCAGGGGAGAAGAGACCCAGTACTTC. This codes for CASSQDGTRGEETQYF.